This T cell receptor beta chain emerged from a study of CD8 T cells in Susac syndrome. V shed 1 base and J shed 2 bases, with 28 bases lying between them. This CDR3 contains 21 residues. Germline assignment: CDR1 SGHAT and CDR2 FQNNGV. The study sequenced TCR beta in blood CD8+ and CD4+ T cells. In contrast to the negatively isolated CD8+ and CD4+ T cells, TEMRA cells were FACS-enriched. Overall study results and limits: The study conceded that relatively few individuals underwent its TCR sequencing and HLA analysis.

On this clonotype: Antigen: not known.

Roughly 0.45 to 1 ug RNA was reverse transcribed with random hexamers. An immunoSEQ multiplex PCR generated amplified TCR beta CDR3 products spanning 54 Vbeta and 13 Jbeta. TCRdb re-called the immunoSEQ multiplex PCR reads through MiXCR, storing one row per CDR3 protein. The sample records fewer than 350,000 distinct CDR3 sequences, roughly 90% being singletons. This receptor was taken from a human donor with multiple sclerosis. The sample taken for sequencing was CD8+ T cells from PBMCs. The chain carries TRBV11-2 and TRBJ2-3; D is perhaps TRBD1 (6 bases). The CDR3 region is CASSLVVGTSSYALDTDTQYF. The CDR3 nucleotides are TGTGCCAGCAGCTTAGTTGTGGGGACATCCTCCTACGCCTTAGACACAGATACGCAGTATTTT.